Listed below are T cell receptor beta chains from one sample, sequenced in a study of cytomegalovirus exposure and HLA in healthy donors. Here immunoSEQ multiplex PCR was the method, and the copy in TCRdb shows in-frame clones only, minus some. In the table there are some 150,000 clones, about three quarters of which are singletons. What was sequenced was PBMCs. These receptor sequences come from a female donor in good health and CMV-seronegative. CDR3s include the opening cysteine and the closing phenylalanine or tryptophan. D genes are given only for firm matches. Where a row states a size, it is once, few, many or the class of an expanded clone; other rows omit it.

>TRBV19|TRBD1|-|TRBJ2-7
CATRATGGTRGEQYF
TGTGCCACCCGTGCGACAGGGGGCACAAGAGGCGAGCAGTACTTC
>TRBV7-2|TRBD1|-|TRBJ1-2
CASSLVSGGLNYGYTF
TGTGCCAGCAGCTTAGTATCAGGGGGACTCAACTATGGCTACACCTTC
>TRBV7-3|-|-|TRBJ2-5
CASSSTGGVVGETQYF
TGTGCCAGCAGCTCCACAGGGGGGGTGGTTGGAGAGACCCAGTACTTC
>TRBV5-1|-|-|TRBJ1-2
CASSSGGGDGYTF
TGCGCCAGCAGCTCCGGGGGGGGAGATGGCTACACCTTC
>TRBV7-2|TRBD2|-|TRBJ2-7
CASSRIAGTPYEQYF
TGTGCCAGCAGCCGTATAGCGGGGACCCCCTACGAGCAGTACTTC
>TRBV28|TRBD2|-|TRBJ2-7
CASSRTSGIYEQYF
TGTGCCAGCAGTCGGACTAGCGGGATCTACGAGCAGTACTTC
>TRBV2|-|once|TRBJ1-4
CASKSGGLDEKLFF
TGTGCCAGCAAGAGCGGGGGGCTCGATGAAAAACTGTTTTTT
>TRBV19|TRBD1|-|TRBJ1-5
CASNFNTGVSRQPQHF
TGTGCCAGTAACTTTAATACAGGGGTTTCAAGGCAGCCCCAGCATTTT
>TRBV7-2|-|-|TRBJ1-4
CASSLWTGNNEKLFF
TGTGCCAGCAGCCTTTGGACGGGAAATAATGAAAAACTGTTTTTT
>TRBV15|-|-|TRBJ1-6
CATSRGQNSPLHF
TGTGCCACCAGCAGAGGGCAGAATTCACCCCTCCACTTT
>TRBV20-1|-|once|TRBJ1-4
CSASPNEKLFF
TGCAGTGCTAGCCCAAATGAAAAACTGTTTTTT